Presented here are 24 T cell receptor beta chains from one specimen sequenced in a study of OX40 agonist ivuxolimab in advanced cancers. This table comes from immunoSEQ multiplex PCR, and its TCRdb copy is limited to in-frame clones, with some not included. This repertoire shows around 70,000 clones, approximately 92% found once; its top ten account for 10% to 12%. The material sequenced was CD4+ or CD8+ T cells sorted from blood, taken in a trial of the OX40 agonist ivuxolimab. Receptor source: an adult with an advanced solid tumor such as melanoma, head and neck, liver or kidney cancer.

J is TRBJ1-5 and V is TRBV28; no clear D. Trimming removed 2 bases at V and 4 bases at J, with 12 bases between. CDR1 and CDR2 (germline): MDHEN, SYDVKM. The CDR3 totals 15 residues. The CDR3 reads CASSLRLSGNQPQHF. Written as DNA, the CDR3 is TGTGCCAGCAGTTTACGCCTCTCGGGTAATCAGCCCCAGCATTTT.

This rearrangement joins TRBV5-1 to TRBJ2-5; 8 bases are a match to TRBD2. Trimming removed 4 bases from V and 4 bases from J; junction bases left unmatched: 9. This CDR3 is built from 15 residues. Germline V gene data show CDR1 as SGHRS and CDR2 as YFSETQ. CDR3 amino acids: CASSISSGGPETQYF. The CDR3 DNA reads as TGCGCCAGCAGCATATCATCGGGGGGGCCAGAGACCCAGTACTTC.

V is TRBV28 and J is TRBJ2-7; D is uncertain. V was pared by 3 bases and J by 3 bases, with 6 bases between. CDR1 and CDR2 (germline): MDHEN, SYDVKM. This CDR3 contains 12 residues. CDR3 bases: TGTGCCAGCAGTTTGGCCCACTACGAGCAGTACTTC. Translating gives CASSLAHYEQYF. The complete variable domain, with remaining parts taken from reference TRBV28 and TRBJ2-7, reads DVKVTQSSRYLVKRTGEKVFLECVQDMDHENMFWYRQDPGLGLRLIYFSYDVKMKEKGDIPEGYSVSREKKERFSLILESASTNQTSMYLCASSLAHYEQYFGPGTRLTVT.

The chain uses TRBV4-2 and TRBJ2-7, with 7 bases identical to TRBD1. The CDR3 is 14 residues long. The junction had 5 bases not matched to a gene; V was cut back by 4 bases and J by 2 bases. Germline CDR1 is LGHNA and CDR2 is YNFKEQ. CDR3 region: CASSPDDRAYEQYF. The CDR3 DNA is TGTGCCAGCAGCCCTGATGACAGGGCCTACGAGCAGTACTTC.

The J gene is TRBJ2-5, the V gene TRBV11-2; 11 bases fit TRBD2. V shed 5 bases, J shed 1 base, and the junction held 3 bases outside the gene matches. Per the germline V gene, CDR1 is SGHAT and CDR2 is FQNNGV. This CDR3 contains 15 residues. The CDR3 coding sequence is TGTGCCAGCAGCCCTCTAGCGGGGGGCCAAGAGACCCAGTACTTC. Translation: CASSPLAGGQETQYF.

This chain connects TRBV7-9 to TRBJ2-7, with D tentatively TRBD2 (6 bases). This CDR3 has 14 amino acids. Germline V CDR1 and CDR2: SEHNR, FQNEAQ (reference sequence). The V end was cut by 3 bases, the J end by 2 bases, with 11 bases between. DNA of the CDR3: TGTGCCAGCAGCTTGACGGGGGTTACCTACGAGCAGTACTTC. Protein: CASSLTGVTYEQYF. Full variable domain (rest looked up from reference TRBV7-9 and TRBJ2-7): DTGVSQNPRHKITKRGQNVTFRCDPISEHNRLYWYRQTLGQGPEFLTYFQNEAQLEKSRLLSDRFSAERPKGSFSTLEIQRTEQGDSAMYLCASSLTGVTYEQYFGPGTRLTVT.

The chain carries TRBV9 and TRBJ2-1; the match to TRBD1 covers 11 bases. Germline CDR1 is SGDLS and CDR2 is YYNGEE. This CDR3 is built from 16 residues. J lost 7 bases, V lost 0 bases, and 6 bases had no gene match. CDR3 residues: CASSVALGQGANEQFF. CDR3 nucleotides: TGTGCCAGCAGCGTAGCCCTTGGACAGGGGGCGAATGAGCAGTTCTTC.

This chain connects TRBV6-1 to TRBJ1-1; TRBD1 matches at 11 bases. V shed 6 bases and J 5 bases; nucleotides not matched to a gene: 5. Germline lookup yields CDR1 MNHNS and CDR2 SASEGT. CDR3 length equals 14 residues. The DNA for the CDR3 is TGTGCCAGCAGCCCGGACAGGGGGCGTACTGAAGCTTTCTTT. The encoded protein is CASSPDRGRTEAFF.

This chain connects TRBV6-5 to TRBJ1-5, with D uncertain. CDR1 and CDR2 (germline): MNHEY, SVGAGI. Deletions cut 2 bases from V and 5 bases from J, with 16 bases between. The CDR3 runs to 16 residues. DNA for the CDR3: TGTGCCAGCAGTTACAGAGGCGGAGGGAGTTATCAGCCCCAGCATTTT. This translates into CASSYRGGGSYQPQHF.

V usage is TRBV28 and J usage is TRBJ2-7; 7 bases align to TRBD1. After removal of 4 bases from V and 2 bases from J, the junction contained 8 bases not matched to a gene. CDR3 length: 15 amino acids. Germline V gene data show CDR1 as MDHEN and CDR2 as SYDVKM. CDR3 in DNA: TGTGCCAGCAGTTCCTTCTGGGACAGTCCCTACGAGCAGTACTTC. Amino acids: CASSSFWDSPYEQYF.

V gene TRBV19 combines with J gene TRBJ2-2; TRBD2 agrees at 9 bases. Germline values: CDR1 LNHDA, CDR2 SQIVND (reference sequence). This CDR3 has 14 amino acids. V lost 3 bases, J lost 4 bases, and 0 bases stayed unmatched. The CDR3 DNA reads as TGTGCCAGTAGTATGCGGGAGGGCACCGGGGAGCTGTTTTTT. Protein product: CASSMREGTGELFF.

The chain recombines TRBV28 with TRBJ1-5; possibly TRBD1 for D (5 bases). V lost 7 bases and J 5 bases, leaving 18 bases between the germline ends. Looked up from germline, CDR1 is MDHEN and CDR2 is SYDVKM. This CDR3 spans 15 amino acids. The CDR3 coding sequence is TGTGCCAGCACCCCGTCGGGGGAGGTGGATCAGCCCCAGCATTTT. Translated, it gives CASTPSGEVDQPQHF.

CDR3 residues: CASSKISGEQGVRCEQYF. The CDR3 bases are TGTGCCAGCAGCAAGATCAGCGGGGAACAGGGGGTGAGGTGCGAGCAGTACTTC. V is TRBV21-1 and J is TRBJ2-7; TRBD1, the table's D call, was not compared with the DNA. TRBV21-1 is annotated as a pseudogene. CDR3 size: 18 residues.

The gene calls are TRBV6-6 and TRBJ1-2; D is possibly TRBD1 (5 bases). Trimming left V 0 bases short and J 8 bases short, with 7 bases between. The CDR3 spans 12 residues. From germline, CDR1 is MNHNY and CDR2 SVGAGI (reference sequence). This CDR3 reads CASSYSGDGYTF. The CDR3, as DNA: TGTGCCAGCAGTTACTCAGGGGACGGCTACACCTTC.

The J gene is TRBJ1-5, the V gene TRBV9; D unclear. Trimming pared 0 bases from V and 3 bases from J, leaving 7 bases between. CDR3 size: 14 residues. Looked up from germline, CDR1 is SGDLS and CDR2 is YYNGEE. The CDR3 protein is CASSVGAANQPQHF. CDR3 in DNA: TGTGCCAGCAGCGTAGGGGCGGCCAATCAGCCCCAGCATTTT.

This clone has more than one count but fewer than ten. DNA of the CDR3: TGTGCCAGCAGCTTGGCTCTGGGCAGGGAAGGACCTGGCTACACCTTC. Amino acids: CASSLALGREGPGYTF. The rearrangement links TRBV5-4 to TRBJ1-2; TRBD1 is a possible D gene (5 bases). V lost 0 bases and J lost 7, with 19 bases in between. The CDR3 sequence is 16 residues long. Germline V gene data show CDR1 as SGHNT and CDR2 as YYREEE (reference sequence).

This chain joins TRBV6-1 and TRBJ2-6; D not certain. The CDR3 contains 14 residues. V was cut by 10 bases and J by 4 bases, with 14 bases left in between. Germline V CDR1 and CDR2: MNHNS, SASEGT. Here the CDR3 reads CATDFSYGANVLTF. CDR3 coding DNA: TGTGCCACCGACTTTTCATACGGGGCCAACGTCCTGACTTTC.

This clone was picked up one time. V gene TRBV6-4 combines with J gene TRBJ1-1, with a tentative D call TRBD1 (5 bases). V lost 6 bases to trimming and J lost 6 bases, with 17 bases between them. There are 14 residues in the CDR3. Germline V gives CDR1 MRHNA, CDR2 SNTAGT. This CDR3 reads CASSTQTKGAEAFF. CDR3 DNA sequence: TGTGCCAGCAGCACCCAGACCAAAGGGGCTGAAGCTTTCTTT.

In regard to this clone: At one end, the junction sequence differs from germline, possibly due to a read error. J is TRBJ1-4 and V is TRBV4-2, with 7 bases aligning to TRBD1. Per the germline V gene, CDR1 is LGHNA and CDR2 is YNFKEQ. The CDR3 totals 16 residues. CDR3 protein: CASSQDFGRGRERLFF. The CDR3 DNA is TGTGCCAGCAGCCAAGATTTCGGCAGGGGGAGGGAAAGACTGTTTTTT.

V usage is TRBV4-2 and J usage is TRBJ1-2, with 7 bases matching TRBD1. The germline gives CDR1 LGHNA, CDR2 YNFKEQ. The V segment lost 7 bases and the J segment 4 bases; nucleotides outside the gene matches: 9. The CDR3 is 14 residues long. CDR3 residues: CASTPRGGSYGYTF. CDR3 bases: TGTGCCAGCACCCCCAGGGGGGGCTCCTATGGCTACACCTTC.

On this clone: A much larger clone sits a single nucleotide away, making a read error possible. The chain is built from TRBV10-3 and TRBJ2-7; D may be TRBD2 (5 bases). Per the germline V gene, CDR1 is ENHRY and CDR2 is SYGVKD. The CDR3 is 13 residues long. CDR3 residues: CAIGEGAAYEQYF. CDR3 DNA sequence: TGTGCCATCGGTGAGGGCGCAGCCTACGAGCAGTACTTC.

This clone showed up just a few times. This chain uses TRBV6-1 with TRBJ1-2; no firm D call. CDR1 and CDR2 from the germline V gene are MNHNS and SASEGT. Trimming took off 2 bases at V and 4 bases at J, with 8 bases between the two ends. The CDR3 is 13 residues long. The CDR3 region has the DNA TGTGCCAGCAGTGAAATGGATTCCTATGGCTACACCTTC. Amino acid sequence: CASSEMDSYGYTF.

CDR3 loop: CASTHGGARTEAFF. In DNA, the CDR3 is TGCGCCAGCACCCACGGGGGGGCGAGAACTGAAGCTTTCTTT. J is TRBJ1-1 and V is TRBV5-1; possibly TRBD1 for D (6 bases). CDR3 size: 14 residues. V gave up 6 bases and J gave up 5 bases, with 17 bases separating them. The germline V gene encodes CDR1 SGHRS and CDR2 YFSETQ.

This chain connects TRBV5-6 to TRBJ1-1, with D uncertain. CDR3 length equals 11 residues. Trimming removed 1 base at V and 3 bases at J, with 1 base between. Germline loops: CDR1 SGHDT, CDR2 YYEEEE. In DNA, the CDR3 is TGTGCCAGCAGCTTGTACACTGAAGCTTTCTTT. Amino acid sequence: CASSLYTEAFF.